This passage covers 18 T cell receptor beta chains from one sample sequenced in a study of Ad26.COV2.S vaccination and SARS-CoV-2 variants. The protocol was immunoSEQ multiplex PCR, while the TCRdb copy is restricted to in-frame clones and leaves out a portion. The table lists about 350,000 clones, 80% to 90% of them singletons. The treatment: approximately 18 received Ad26.COV2.S at low or high dose, single or two shots; a few received placebo; per-sample allocation not given. It was on day 63 after the first vaccine or placebo injection that samples were taken. The starting material was peripheral blood, obtained in a trial of Ad26.COV2.S vaccine versus placebo. These receptors came from a person between 18 and 65 years old who received the Ad26.COV2.S COVID-19 vaccine or a placebo.

V usage is TRBV5-4 and J usage is TRBJ2-7, with 10 bases aligning to TRBD1. CDR3 length: 16 amino acids. The junction had 8 bases not matched to a gene; V was cut back by 4 bases and J by 1 base. Germline V gene sequence: CDR1 SGHNT, CDR2 YYREEE (reference sequence). The CDR3 loop reads CASSTQPGQGSYEQYF. DNA for the CDR3: TGTGCCAGCAGCACCCAGCCGGGACAGGGGTCCTACGAGCAGTACTTC. Full variable domain (outside the CDR3, taken from reference TRBV5-4 and TRBJ2-7): ETGVTQSPTHLIKTRGQQVTLRCSSQSGHNTVSWYQQALGQGPQFIFQYYREEENGRGNFPPRFSGLQFPNYSSELNVNALELDDSALYLCASSTQPGQGSYEQYFGPGTRLTVT.

The sample holds one count of this clone. V gene TRBV2 combines with J gene TRBJ2-1, with 9 nucleotides matching TRBD1. This CDR3 spans 15 amino acids. Germline V gene data show CDR1 as SNHLY and CDR2 as FYNNEI. V gave up 4 bases and J gave up 1 base; unmatched junction bases: 2. The CDR3 coding sequence is TGTGCCAGCAGTGCCGGACAGGGGTCCTACAATGAGCAGTTCTTC. Encoded protein: CASSAGQGSYNEQFF.

The chain employs TRBV6-2 or TRBV6-3 and TRBJ1-5, with 10 nucleotides matching TRBD1. This CDR3 has 18 amino acids. The trim removed 3 bases at V and 3 bases at J, leaving 11 bases unmatched. Germline V gene lookup returns CDR1 MNHEY and CDR2 SVGEGT. In DNA form, the CDR3 reads TGTGCCAGCAGTTATTTTGACAGGGGGCATGAGGACAATCAGCCCCAGCATTTT. Translation gives CASSYFDRGHEDNQPQHF.

The CDR3 nucleotides are TGTGCCAGCAGTTGGACTAGCGCCTTTCAAGAGCAGTACTTC. This translates into CASSWTSAFQEQYF. This rearrangement joins TRBV28 to TRBJ2-7; 9 bases match TRBD2. The CDR3 runs 14 residues. V dropped 4 bases and J dropped 7; count of bases not matched to a gene: 8. CDR1 is MDHEN, CDR2 SYDVKM, per germline.

The rearrangement joins TRBV11-2 to TRBJ2-1; D possibly corresponds to TRBD2 (5 bases). The germline CDR1 and CDR2 sequences are SGHAT and FQNNGV. The CDR3 runs 14 residues. V lost 5 bases to trimming and J lost 7 bases, with 15 bases between them. The CDR3 sequence is CASSPTSIVNEQFF. For the CDR3, the DNA is TGTGCCAGCAGCCCCACTAGTATCGTGAATGAGCAGTTCTTC.

The sample holds a few counts of this clone. The gene calls are TRBV5-1 and TRBJ2-5; D call uncertain. This CDR3 region has 14 residues. Trimming pared 0 bases from V and 2 bases from J, leaving 8 bases between. Germline CDR1 and CDR2: SGHRS and YFSETQ. CDR3 protein: CASSLVSVQETQYF. The CDR3, as DNA: TGCGCCAGCAGCTTGGTGTCAGTACAAGAGACCCAGTACTTC.

The J gene is TRBJ2-7, the V gene TRBV28; 8 bases are shared with TRBD1. The V gene's germline CDR1 is MDHEN and CDR2 SYDVKM. The trim removed 1 base at V and 5 bases at J, leaving 7 bases unmatched. This CDR3 contains 15 residues. CDR3: CASSLYAGQGHEQYF. As DNA, the CDR3 is TGTGCCAGCAGTTTATACGCCGGACAGGGCCACGAGCAGTACTTC.

The CDR3 sequence is CASSFGREGYEQYF. As DNA, the CDR3 is TGTGCCAGCAGCTTCGGACGGGAAGGCTACGAGCAGTACTTC. This sequence joins TRBV7-2 and TRBJ2-7, with a tentative D call TRBD2 (5 bases). V was pared by 3 bases and J by 3 bases, with 12 bases between. The CDR3 totals 14 residues. Germline lookup yields CDR1 SGHTA and CDR2 FQGNSA.

This rearrangement joins TRBV21-1 to TRBJ2-3; the table names TRBD1, a call not compared with the DNA. TRBV21-1 is a recognized pseudogene. The length of the CDR3 is 16 residues. For the CDR3, the DNA is TGTGCCAGCAGCAGACCCCCAGGGGGTGGCACAGATACGCAGTATTTT. Its translation: CASSRPPGGGTDTQYF.

This chain joins TRBV7-2 and TRBJ2-1, with a weak D call TRBD1 (6 bases). Germline CDR1 SGHTA, CDR2 FQGNSA. V was cut by 0 bases and J by 4 bases, with 13 bases left in between. The CDR3 loop spans 16 amino acids. In DNA form, the CDR3 reads TGTGCCAGCAGCTTAGCGGGGGCGGCCCTTTACAATGAGCAGTTCTTC. Protein sequence: CASSLAGAALYNEQFF.

The CDR3 loop reads CASGTGGTSGGNSPLHF. DNA for the CDR3: TGTGCCAGCGGGACAGGGGGCACTTCGGGTGGTAATTCACCCCTCCACTTT. The chain couples TRBV7-2 to TRBJ1-6, with 12 bases aligning to TRBD1. The germline gives CDR1 SGHTA, CDR2 FQGNSA. The CDR3 contains 17 residues. Trimming took 8 bases from V and 6 from J; bases not matched to a gene: 11. The variable domain in full, completed from reference TRBV7-2 and TRBJ1-6, reads GAGVSQSPSNKVTEKGKDVELRCDPISGHTALYWYRQSLGQGLEFLIYFQGNSAPDKSGLPSDRFSAERTGGSVSTLTIQRTQQEDSAVYLCASGTGGTSGGNSPLHFGNGTRLTVT.

The CDR3 spells CASSPNGQGGAGYTF. Here the CDR3 DNA reads TGTGCCAGCAGTCCAAACGGACAGGGAGGGGCTGGCTACACCTTC. The chain joins TRBV6-6 to TRBJ1-2; TRBD1 agrees at 8 bases. The CDR3 runs to 15 residues. The V gene's germline CDR1 is MNHNY and CDR2 SVGAGI (reference sequence). With 5 bases clipped from V and 7 bases from J, the junction kept 12 bases outside the gene matches.

J is TRBJ2-7 and V is TRBV9; a possible D gene is TRBD1 (6 bases). This CDR3 contains 16 residues. Looked up from germline, CDR1 is SGDLS and CDR2 is YYNGEE. V lost 0 bases, J lost 2 bases, and 15 bases lay in between. The CDR3 reads CASSVGVAGAPYEQYF. The CDR3 bases are TGTGCCAGCAGCGTAGGAGTGGCAGGGGCACCCTACGAGCAGTACTTC.

The chain recombines TRBV24-1 with TRBJ2-3; 10 nucleotides line up with TRBD1. Germline V gene data show CDR1 as KGHDR and CDR2 as SFDVKD. The trim removed 3 bases at V and 2 bases at J, leaving 13 bases unmatched. This CDR3 contains 19 residues. Here the CDR3 DNA reads TGTGCCACCAGTGATCCCTCCTCCGGGACAGGGGCCCCCACAGATACGCAGTATTTT. This codes for CATSDPSSGTGAPTDTQYF.

The V call is TRBV2, the J call TRBJ2-3, with 8 positions matching TRBD2. The trim removed 0 bases at V and 11 bases at J, leaving 4 bases unmatched. The germline gives CDR1 SNHLY, CDR2 FYNNEI. The length of the CDR3 is 13 residues. In DNA form, the CDR3 reads TGTGCCAGCAGTGAAGCCCCCAGCGGGGGGCAGTATTTT. This encodes CASSEAPSGGQYF.

This clone has only one observation. V gene TRBV6-5 combines with J gene TRBJ2-2; a weak D match, TRBD1 (6 bases). Germline lookup yields CDR1 MNHEY and CDR2 SVGAGI. The CDR3 has 15 residues. Trimming took 7 bases from V and 4 from J, leaving 16 bases between them. DNA for the CDR3: TGTGCCAGCACTCAGGGGCTTCATATCACCGGGGAGCTGTTTTTT. Translated, it gives CASTQGLHITGELFF.

This clone was observed a handful of times. V usage is TRBV5-4 and J usage is TRBJ2-7; 9 bases fit TRBD1. Germline trimming cut 1 base from V and 6 bases from J; bases unmatched to any gene: 11. The CDR3 spans 16 residues. Germline V gene lookup returns CDR1 SGHNT and CDR2 YYREEE (reference sequence). CDR3 DNA: TGTGCCAGCAGCTTGAGTGGGACAGGGCTGGGTCGCGAGCAGTACTTC. Its protein product is CASSLSGTGLGREQYF.

The chain couples TRBV19 to TRBJ1-1, with D perhaps TRBD1 (5 bases). The CDR3 has 12 amino acids. The ends were cut back, 7 bases at V and 5 bases at J, with 11 bases in the middle. The germline CDR1 and CDR2 sequences are LNHDA and SQIVND (reference sequence). Here the CDR3 DNA reads TGTGCCAGTATGCAGAGGGGAACTGAAGCTTTCTTT. This encodes CASMQRGTEAFF.